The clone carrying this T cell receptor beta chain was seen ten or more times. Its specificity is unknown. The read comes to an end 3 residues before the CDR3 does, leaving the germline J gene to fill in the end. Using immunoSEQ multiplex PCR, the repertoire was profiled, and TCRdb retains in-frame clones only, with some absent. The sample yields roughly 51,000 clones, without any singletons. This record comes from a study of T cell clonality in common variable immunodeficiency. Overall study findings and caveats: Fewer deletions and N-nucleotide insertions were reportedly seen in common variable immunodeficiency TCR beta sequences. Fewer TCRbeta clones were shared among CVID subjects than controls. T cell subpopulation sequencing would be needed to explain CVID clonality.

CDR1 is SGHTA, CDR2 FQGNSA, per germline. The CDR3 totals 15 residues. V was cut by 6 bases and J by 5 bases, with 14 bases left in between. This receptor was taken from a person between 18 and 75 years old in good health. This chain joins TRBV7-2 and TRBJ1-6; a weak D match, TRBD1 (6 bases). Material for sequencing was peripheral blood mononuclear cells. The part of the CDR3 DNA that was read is TGTGCCAGCAGACTAGACAGGCTTGATAATTCACCC. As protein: CASRLDRLDNSP. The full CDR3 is CASRLDRLDNSPLHF.